This T cell receptor beta chain was profiled in a study of T cells in Graves' hyperthyroidism and ophthalmopathy. There are 15 residues in the CDR3. CDR1 GTSNPN and CDR2 SVGIG come from the germline V gene (reference sequence). The V and J ends lost 7 bases and 8 bases, in that order; junction bases with no gene match: 17. It was RNA transcripts that yielded the amplified TCR beta CDR3 regions. The study used the HTBI primer set for a first-round RT-PCR of the TCR CDR3. One entry per CDR3 protein results from TCRdb running MiXCR on the multiplex PCR reads. The sample lists 300,000 or so distinct CDR3 sequences; approximately 16% were seen once. Stable hyperthyroidism: no ophthalmopathy progression over 18 months of follow-up. This clonotype has at least ten counts.

This TCR was recovered from a man aged 25 to 45 with Graves' hyperthyroidism. Material for sequencing was blood. This chain links TRBV30 with TRBJ2-1, with 7 bases aligning to TRBD1. CDR3 in DNA: TGTGCCTACACTCCAGGGACAGTGGGGCGCCATGAGCAGTTCTTC. Translation gives CAYTPGTVGRHEQFF. Based on the CDR3 plus reference TRBV30 and TRBJ2-1, the full variable domain is SQTIHQWPATLVQPVGSPLSLECTVEGTSNPNLYWYRQAAGRGLQLLFYSVGIGQISSEVPQNLSASRPQDRQFILSSKKLLLSDSGFYLCAYTPGTVGRHEQFFGPGTRLTVL.